This T cell receptor beta chain was observed in a study of blood T cell repertoires in COVID-19. This table comes from immunoSEQ multiplex PCR, and its TCRdb copy is limited to in-frame clones, with some not included. Of some 300,000 clones listed, around 87% are singletons. Seattle researchers signed up patients amid active infection and tracked them longitudinally. The V segment lost 5 bases and the J segment 7 bases; nucleotides outside the gene matches: 7. Germline CDR1 and CDR2: SGHTA and FQGNSA. The CDR3 totals 13 residues. The chain uses TRBV7-2 and TRBJ2-7; the match to TRBD1 covers 8 bases. The receptor comes from a woman in her thirties or forties with COVID-19, enrolled during active disease. The specimen was peripheral blood. CDR3 nucleotides: TGTGCCAGCAGCGCAAAACGGACAGGGGAGCAGTACTTC. Translated: CASSAKRTGEQYF.